This T cell receptor beta chain was observed in a study of technical replicates of blood from several donors. Generated by immunoSEQ multiplex PCR, the TCRdb table keeps only in-frame clones and is missing some. The data contain tens of thousands of clones, almost 98% of them singletons. Trimming removed 4 bases from V and 4 bases from J; junction bases left unmatched: 3. The CDR3 is made up of 13 amino acids. Per the germline V gene, CDR1 is MNHNS and CDR2 is SASEGT. Source material: T cells isolated from PBMCs. The source is a human donor in good health. The chain employs TRBV6-1 and TRBJ2-5, with 7 bases matching TRBD1. CDR3 protein: CASSGGQTETQYF. CDR3 bases: TGTGCCAGCAGTGGGGGACAGACAGAGACCCAGTACTTC.